This entry describes one T cell receptor beta chain. This CDR3 region has 16 residues. V was trimmed by 0 bases and J by 0 bases, leaving 9 bases between them. Germline V gives CDR1 SGHVS, CDR2 FNYEAQ. This entry is derived from a study of cytomegalovirus exposure and HLA in healthy donors. Background on the study: Early on, a data release was issued that held tens of millions of unique TCRs from HLA-typed donors.

Both 60 Vbeta primers and 13 Jbeta primers went into the PCR. Profiling relied on immunoSEQ multiplex PCR, and the TCRdb table lists in-frame clones only, not all of them. The sample contains about 150,000 clones, around 80% of which appear only once. The V call is TRBV7-6, the J call TRBJ1-3; possibly TRBD1 for D (5 bases). Sequencing was performed on PBMCs. The origin of this receptor is a middle-aged man in good health and CMV-seropositive. CDR3 in DNA: TGTGCCAGCAGCTTAGCGACAGCGAACTCTGGAAACACCATATATTTT. Amino acids: CASSLATANSGNTIYF.